The source of this TCR beta chain is a study of T cells in narcolepsy. Study summary: Patients with NT1 or NT2 and healthy control donors were enrolled. Study-level results: Same-patient CSF and blood CD4+ T cell clonotypes included HCRT-specific and TRIB2-specific autoreactive ones. Blood of same and different patients, but not healthy controls, reportedly held recurring autoreactive clonotypes.

Clones were sequenced by immunoSEQ multiplex PCR, and TCRdb holds only the in-frame ones, with some missing. The table lists roughly 2,500 clones, less than 30% of them singletons. Germline V gene sequence: CDR1 SNHLY, CDR2 FYNNEI. The CDR3 is made up of 16 amino acids. Comments on this clone: Its antigen is currently unknown. The junction departs from germline at one end; a sequencing error may be responsible.

This chain joins TRBV2 and TRBJ2-5; 7 bases match TRBD2. Sequencing input: cultured CD4+ T cells from cerebrospinal fluid. The sequence was collected from a human donor with narcolepsy. CDR3 sequence (DNA): TGTGCCAGCAGTGAAATTGCCGGGGGGAAGGGAGAGGCCCAGTACTTC. Translating gives CASSEIAGGKGEAQYF. The complete variable domain, with remaining parts taken from reference TRBV2 and TRBJ2-5, reads EPEVTQTPSHQVTQMGQEVILRCVPISNHLYFYWYRQILGQKVEFLVSFYNNEISEKSEIFDDQFSVERPDGSNFTLKIRSTKLEDSAMYFCASSEIAGGKGEAQYFGPGTRLLVL.